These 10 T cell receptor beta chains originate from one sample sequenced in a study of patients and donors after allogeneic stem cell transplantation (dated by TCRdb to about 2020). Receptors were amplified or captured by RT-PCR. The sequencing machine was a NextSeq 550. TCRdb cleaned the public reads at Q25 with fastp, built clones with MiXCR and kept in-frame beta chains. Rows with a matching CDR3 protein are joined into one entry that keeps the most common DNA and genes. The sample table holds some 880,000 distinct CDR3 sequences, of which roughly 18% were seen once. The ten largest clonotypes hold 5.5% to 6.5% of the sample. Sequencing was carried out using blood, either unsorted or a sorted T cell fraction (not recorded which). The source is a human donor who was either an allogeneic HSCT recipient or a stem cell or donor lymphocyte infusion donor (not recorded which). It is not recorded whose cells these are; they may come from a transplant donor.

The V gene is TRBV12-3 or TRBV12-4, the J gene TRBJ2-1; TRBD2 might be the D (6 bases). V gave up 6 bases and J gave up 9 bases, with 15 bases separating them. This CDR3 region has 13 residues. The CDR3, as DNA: TGTGCCAGCAGACGACTAGACGGTGGTGAGCAGTTCTTC. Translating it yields CASRRLDGGEQFF.

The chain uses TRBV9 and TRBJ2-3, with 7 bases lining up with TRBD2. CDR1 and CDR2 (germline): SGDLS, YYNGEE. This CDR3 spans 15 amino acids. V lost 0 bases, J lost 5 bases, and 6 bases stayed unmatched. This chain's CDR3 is CASSVGEGLGDTQYF. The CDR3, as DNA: TGTGCCAGCAGCGTAGGGGAGGGATTGGGAGATACGCAGTATTTT. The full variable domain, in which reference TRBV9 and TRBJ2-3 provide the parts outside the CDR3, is DSGVTQTPKHLITATGQRVTLRCSPRSGDLSVYWYQQSLDQGLQFLIQYYNGEERAKGNILERFSAQQFPDLHSELNLSSLELGDSALYFCASSVGEGLGDTQYFGPGTRLTVL.

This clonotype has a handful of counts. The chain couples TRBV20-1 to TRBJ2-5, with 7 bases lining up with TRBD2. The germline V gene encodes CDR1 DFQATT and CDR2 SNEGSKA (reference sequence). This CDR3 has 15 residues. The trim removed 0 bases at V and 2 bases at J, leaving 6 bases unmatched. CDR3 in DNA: TGCAGTGCTAGAGACGCCGGGACTAAGCAAGAGACCCAGTACTTC. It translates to CSARDAGTKQETQYF.

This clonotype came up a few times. CDR3 in DNA: TGTGCCAGCAGTTACTCGATCTTGGGGTTGGGTGAGACCCAGTACTTC. Translating it yields CASSYSILGLGETQYF. The chain joins TRBV6-5 to TRBJ2-5, with D unclear. Trimming took off 0 bases at V and 5 bases at J, with 16 bases between the two ends. The CDR3 is 16 amino acids. Per the germline V gene, CDR1 is MNHEY and CDR2 is SVGAGI.

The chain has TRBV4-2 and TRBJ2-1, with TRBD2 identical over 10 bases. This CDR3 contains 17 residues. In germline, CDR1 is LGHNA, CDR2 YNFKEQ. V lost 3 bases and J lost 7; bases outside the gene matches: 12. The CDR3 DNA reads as TGTGCCAGCAGCCAGCGCCCCAGCGGGGGGGCCGGGAATGAGCAGTTCTTC. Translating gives CASSQRPSGGAGNEQFF.

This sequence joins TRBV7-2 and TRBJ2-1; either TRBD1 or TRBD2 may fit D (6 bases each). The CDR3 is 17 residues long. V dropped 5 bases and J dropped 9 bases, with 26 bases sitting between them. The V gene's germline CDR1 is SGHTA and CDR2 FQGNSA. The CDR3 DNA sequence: TGTGCCAGCAGCCTAGGACGGGGGCCATCCAAGACGGGTGAGCAGTTCTTC. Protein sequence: CASSLGRGPSKTGEQFF. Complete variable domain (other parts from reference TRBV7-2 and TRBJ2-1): GAGVSQSPSNKVTEKGKDVELRCDPISGHTALYWYRQSLGQGLEFLIYFQGNSAPDKSGLPSDRFSAERTGGSVSTLTIQRTQQEDSAVYLCASSLGRGPSKTGEQFFGPGTRLTVL.

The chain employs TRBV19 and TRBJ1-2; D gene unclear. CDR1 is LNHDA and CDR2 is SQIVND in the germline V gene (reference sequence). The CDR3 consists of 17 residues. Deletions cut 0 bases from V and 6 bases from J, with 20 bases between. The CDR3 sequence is CASSIERVWRDNHGYTF. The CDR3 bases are TGTGCCAGTAGTATAGAACGTGTATGGAGGGATAATCATGGCTACACCTTC. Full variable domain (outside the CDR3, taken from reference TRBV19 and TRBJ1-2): DGGITQSPKYLFRKEGQNVTLSCEQNLNHDAMYWYRQDPGQGLRLIYYSQIVNDFQKGDIAEGYSVSREKKESFPLTVTSAQKNPTAFYLCASSIERVWRDNHGYTFGSGTRLTVV.

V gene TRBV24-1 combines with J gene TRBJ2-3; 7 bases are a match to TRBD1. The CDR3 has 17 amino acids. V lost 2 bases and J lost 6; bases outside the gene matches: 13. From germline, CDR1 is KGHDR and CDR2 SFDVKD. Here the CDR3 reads CATSDWGTAASKDTQYF. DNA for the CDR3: TGTGCCACCAGTGATTGGGGGACAGCCGCTAGCAAGGATACGCAGTATTTT.

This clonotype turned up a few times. CDR3 protein: CSVGSMNTEAFF. CDR3 sequence (DNA): TGCAGCGTTGGCTCCATGAACACTGAAGCTTTCTTT. The chain couples TRBV29-1 to TRBJ1-1; no clear D gene. Germline CDR1 SQVTM, CDR2 ANQGSEA. This CDR3 contains 12 residues. V lost 4 bases and J lost 0, with 6 bases in between.

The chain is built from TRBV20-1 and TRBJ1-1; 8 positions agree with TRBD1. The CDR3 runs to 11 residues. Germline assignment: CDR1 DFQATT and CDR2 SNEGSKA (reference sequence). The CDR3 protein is CSTGGNTEAFF. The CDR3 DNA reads TGCAGCACAGGGGGGAACACTGAAGCTTTCTTT.